This T cell receptor (beta chain) is drawn from a study of blood T cells in healthy people across ages. Details on this clonotype: Its matching antigen is unknown.

Alongside a J-beta primer mix, a sample-barcoded 5' primer served in a second PCR lasting roughly 6 to 12 cycles. Each CDR3 protein gets one entry after TCRdb re-called the 5' RACE reads with MiXCR. This sample has 1 million to 1.2 million distinct CDR3 sequences, with around two fifths found just once. Whole-study results and caveats: As naive T cell percentage varied, TCR beta diversity correlated strongly with it.

This TCR was sampled from a man between 18 and 35 years old in good health. The specimen was blood.

CDR3 nucleotides: TGCGCCAGCAGCCAAGAACTAGCGGGGGACTACACCGGGGAGCTGTTTTTT. This gives the protein CASSQELAGDYTGELFF. The rearrangement joins TRBV4-3 to TRBJ2-2, with 11 nucleotides matching TRBD2. The J segment lost 3 bases and the V segment lost 0 bases, leaving 3 bases of the junction unmatched. Germline V gives CDR1 LGHNA, CDR2 YSLEER. The CDR3 covers 17 residues.